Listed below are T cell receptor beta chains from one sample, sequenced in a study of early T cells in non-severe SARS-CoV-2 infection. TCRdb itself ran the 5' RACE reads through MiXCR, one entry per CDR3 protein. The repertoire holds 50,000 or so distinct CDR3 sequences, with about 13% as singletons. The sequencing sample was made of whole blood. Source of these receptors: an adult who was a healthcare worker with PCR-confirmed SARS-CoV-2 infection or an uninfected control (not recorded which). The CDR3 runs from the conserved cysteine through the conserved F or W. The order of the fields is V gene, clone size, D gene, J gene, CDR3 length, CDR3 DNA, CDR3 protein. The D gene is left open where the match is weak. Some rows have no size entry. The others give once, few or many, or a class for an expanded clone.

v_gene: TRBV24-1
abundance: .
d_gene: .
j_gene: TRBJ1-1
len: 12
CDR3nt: TGTGCCACCAGTGAGAGGAACAGCGAAGCTTTCTTT
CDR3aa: CATSERNSEAFF

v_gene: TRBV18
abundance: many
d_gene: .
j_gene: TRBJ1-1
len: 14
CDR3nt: TGTGCCAGCTCACCACGGAGATCCGACACTGAAGCTTTCTTT
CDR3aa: CASSPRRSDTEAFF

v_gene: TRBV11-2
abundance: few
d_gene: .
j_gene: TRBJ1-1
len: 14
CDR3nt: TGTGCCAGCAGCTTAGCCCTGGGGAACACTGAAGCTTTCTTT
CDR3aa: CASSLALGNTEAFF

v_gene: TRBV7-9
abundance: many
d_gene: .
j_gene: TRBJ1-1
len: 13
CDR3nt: TGTGCCAGCAGCTCCCAGGAGAACACTGAAGCTTTCTTT
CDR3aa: CASSSQENTEAFF

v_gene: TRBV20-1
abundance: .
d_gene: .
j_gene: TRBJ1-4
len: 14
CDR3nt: TGCAGTGCTAGCTATGGGGCCGATAATGAAAAACTGTTTTTT
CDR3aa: CSASYGADNEKLFF

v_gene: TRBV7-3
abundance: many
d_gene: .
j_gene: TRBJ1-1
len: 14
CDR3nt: TGTGCCAGCAGCTTAGTGGGATGGAACACTGAAGCTTTCTTT
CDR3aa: CASSLVGWNTEAFF

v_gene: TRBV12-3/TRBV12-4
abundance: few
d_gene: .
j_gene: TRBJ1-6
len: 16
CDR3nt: TGTGCCAGCAGTCCGCAGACAGTGGGCTATAATTCACCCCTCCACTTT
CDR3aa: CASSPQTVGYNSPLHF

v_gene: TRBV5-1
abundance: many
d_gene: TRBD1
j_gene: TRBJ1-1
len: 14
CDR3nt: TGCGCCAGCAGCGGTGGGACAGAGAACACTGAAGCTTTCTTT
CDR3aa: CASSGGTENTEAFF

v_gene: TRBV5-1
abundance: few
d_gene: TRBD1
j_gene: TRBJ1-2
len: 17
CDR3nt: TGCGCCAGCAGTTATACCTCCGGGACAGGGGAGTATTATGGCTACACCTTC
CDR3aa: CASSYTSGTGEYYGYTF

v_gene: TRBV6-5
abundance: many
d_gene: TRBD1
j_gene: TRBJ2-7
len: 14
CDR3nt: TGTGCCAGCAGGGGGACAGGGGCCCGTGTCGAGCAGTACTTC
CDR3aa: CASRGTGARVEQYF

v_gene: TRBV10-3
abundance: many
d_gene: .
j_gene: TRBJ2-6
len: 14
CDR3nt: TGTGCCATCAGTACAGGGTCTGGGGCCAACGTCCTGACTTTC
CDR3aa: CAISTGSGANVLTF

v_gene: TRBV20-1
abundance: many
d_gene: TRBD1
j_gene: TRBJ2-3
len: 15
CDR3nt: TGCAGCGCAAGCACCCGACAGGGTATCACAGATACGCAGTATTTT
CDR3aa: CSASTRQGITDTQYF

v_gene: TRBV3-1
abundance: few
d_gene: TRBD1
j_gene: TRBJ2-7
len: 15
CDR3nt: TGTGCCAGCAGCCAAGGCGGACAGGGGCTTCACGAGCAGTACTTC
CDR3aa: CASSQGGQGLHEQYF

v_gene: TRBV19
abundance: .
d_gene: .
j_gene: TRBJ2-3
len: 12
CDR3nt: TGTGCCAGTAGTATTTCCCCTTATACGCAGTATTTT
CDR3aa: CASSISPYTQYF

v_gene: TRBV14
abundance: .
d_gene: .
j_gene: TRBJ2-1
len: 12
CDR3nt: TGTGCCAGCAGCCAGTATGTCAATGAGCAGTTCTTC
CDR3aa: CASSQYVNEQFF

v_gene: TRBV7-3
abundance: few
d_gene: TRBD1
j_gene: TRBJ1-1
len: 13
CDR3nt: TGTGCCAGCAGCAGGGGACAGGACACTGAAGCTTTCTTT
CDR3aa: CASSRGQDTEAFF

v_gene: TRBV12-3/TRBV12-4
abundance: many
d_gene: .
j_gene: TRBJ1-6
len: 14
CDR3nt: TGTGCCAGCAGTTCCCGCGGGCTCTATTCACCCCTCCACTTT
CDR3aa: CASSSRGLYSPLHF

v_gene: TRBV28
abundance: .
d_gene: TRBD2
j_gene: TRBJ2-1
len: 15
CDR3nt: TGTGCCAGCATCCCAAATAGCGGGAGGTGGAATGAGCAGTTCTTC
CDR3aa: CASIPNSGRWNEQFF

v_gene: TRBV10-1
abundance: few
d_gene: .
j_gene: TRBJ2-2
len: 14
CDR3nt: TGCGCCAGTACGGAGGGCCTTAACACCGGGGAGCTGTTTTTT
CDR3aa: CASTEGLNTGELFF

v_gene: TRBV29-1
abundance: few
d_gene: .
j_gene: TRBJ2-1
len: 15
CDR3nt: TGCAGCGTTGGGTTGGCGGGGAAGGTTGACAATGAGCAGTTCTTC
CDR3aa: CSVGLAGKVDNEQFF

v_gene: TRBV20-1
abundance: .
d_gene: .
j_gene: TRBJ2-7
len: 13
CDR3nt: TGCAGTGCTAGAGATAGCAGCGTCTACGAGCAGTACTTC
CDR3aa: CSARDSSVYEQYF

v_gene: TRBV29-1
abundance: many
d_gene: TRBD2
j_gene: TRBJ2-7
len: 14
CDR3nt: TGCAGCGTTGAAGAGGGGAGCGGGACCTACGAGCAGTACTTC
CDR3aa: CSVEEGSGTYEQYF